The 26 T cell receptor beta chains presented below share a single source sample, sequenced in a study of CXCR3-negative and CXCR3-positive naive CD8 T cells. The TRB libraries of cDNA were built by UMI-labeled 5' RACE. TCRdb reanalyzed the 5' RACE reads, giving one entry per CDR3 protein sequence and no DNA. The listing contains around 26,000 distinct CDR3 sequences. Sequencing was carried out using naive CXCR3- CD8+ T cells from blood. Subset given: CD45RO-CCR7+CD27+CD95- naive CD8+ T cells lacking CXCR3 (TNR3-). Receptors were obtained from a human donor in good health. Some clones in this sample may be carry-over from other donors' samples.

V and J are TRBV11-1 and TRBJ2-3; the D call from TCRdb, TRBD1, cannot be confirmed without DNA. The CDR3 spans 18 residues. CDR1 and CDR2 (germline): SGHAT, FQDESV (reference sequence). The CDR3 spells CASSLSGWKGTDTDTQYF.

The chain uses TRBV7-3 and TRBJ1-1; TCRdb's D call, TRBD1, is unchecked because there is no DNA. The length of the CDR3 is 14 residues. Per the germline V gene, CDR1 is SGHTA and CDR2 is FQGTGA. The chain's CDR3 is CASSPETGASEAFF.

The chain uses TRBV4-2 and TRBJ2-7; absent DNA, TCRdb's TRBD1 call cannot be checked. The germline gives CDR1 LGHNA, CDR2 YNFKEQ. The CDR3 sequence is 15 residues long. CDR3 sequence reads: CASSQDLRTAYEQYF.

This chain links TRBV6-4 with TRBJ2-5; TCRdb gives TRBD2 as the D gene, but with no DNA this cannot be confirmed. The CDR3 sequence is 15 residues long. CDR1 MRHNA and CDR2 SNTAGT come from the germline V gene. This chain's CDR3 is CASSTSGGAGETQYF.

The rearrangement links TRBV11-2 to TRBJ2-2; the TRBD1 assignment by TCRdb is unverifiable without DNA. Germline CDR1 reads SGHAT; CDR2 reads FQNNGV. CDR3 size: 18 residues. The chain's CDR3 is CASSLRAGGSLGTGELFF.

The chain couples TRBV29-1 to TRBJ2-7. CDR3 length equals 12 residues. Germline-derived CDR1 and CDR2 are SQVTM and ANQGSEA. CDR3 sequence: CNVVGSPYEQYF.

The rearrangement joins TRBV29-1 to TRBJ2-7. The CDR3 contains 13 residues. The germline V gene has CDR1 SQVTM and CDR2 ANQGSEA. CDR3 in amino acids: CSVEFLETYEQYF.

Frequency places this clonotype as medium-sized. The V call is TRBV28, the J call TRBJ1-4. This CDR3 region has 14 residues. The germline V gene has CDR1 MDHEN and CDR2 SYDVKM. CDR3 amino acids: CASEGLTHYEKLFF.

This chain uses TRBV7-9 with TRBJ2-3; without DNA, the TCRdb call of TRBD2 cannot be checked. The CDR3 has 14 residues. Germline assignment: CDR1 SEHNR and CDR2 FQNEAQ (reference sequence). CDR3 loop: CASSLDGGADTQYF.

The V gene is TRBV5-1, the J gene TRBJ2-7. The V gene's germline CDR1 is SGHRS and CDR2 YFSETQ. The CDR3 totals 13 residues. CDR3 residues: CASSPGPGDEQYF.

This chain joins TRBV5-5 and TRBJ1-1. Germline V gene lookup returns CDR1 SGHKS and CDR2 YYEKEE (reference sequence). The CDR3 runs 13 residues. The CDR3 region is CASSLGGAFEAFF.

The chain's CDR3 is CASIWSGGSYNEQFF. The V call is TRBV19, the J call TRBJ2-1. Germline loops: CDR1 LNHDA, CDR2 SQIVND (reference sequence). The CDR3 sequence is 15 residues long.

The V and J genes are TRBV7-9 and TRBJ1-6. Germline lookup yields CDR1 SEHNR and CDR2 FQNEAQ (reference sequence). The CDR3 covers 12 residues. CDR3 amino acids: CASSLEDSPLHF.

The gene calls are TRBV4-3 and TRBJ1-4. Germline CDR1 is LGHNA and CDR2 is YSLEER. CDR3 length equals 12 residues. The chain's CDR3 is CASSQDDEKLFF.

The chain has TRBV13 and TRBJ1-1. This CDR3 is built from 15 residues. Per germline, CDR1 PRHDT and CDR2 FYEKMQ (reference sequence). This chain's CDR3 is CASSLVTTSHTEAFF.

The rearrangement joins TRBV7-2 to TRBJ2-3. Germline V gene data show CDR1 as SGHTA and CDR2 as FQGNSA. There are 13 residues in the CDR3. The CDR3 here is CASSLDNTDTQYF.

The rearrangement joins TRBV6-4 to TRBJ2-3; as DNA is missing, the TRBD1 call by TCRdb cannot be tested. Germline CDR1 reads MRHNA; CDR2 reads SNTAGT. This CDR3 has 13 residues. The CDR3 loop reads CASASRDTDTQYF.

V gene TRBV9 combines with J gene TRBJ1-1. The CDR3 is 13 amino acids. Germline V gene lookup returns CDR1 SGDLS and CDR2 YYNGEE. The CDR3 sequence: CASSVLAGHEAFF.

The rearrangement links TRBV12-3 or TRBV12-4 to TRBJ2-2; TCRdb designates TRBD1, a call that cannot be tested without DNA. The CDR3 is made up of 15 amino acids. The CDR3 sequence is CASRSGTGGNGELFF.

Frequency places this clonotype as medium-sized. This chain links TRBV6-5 with TRBJ2-7. CDR1 is MNHEY, CDR2 SVGAGI, per germline. The CDR3 consists of 14 residues. The CDR3 protein is CASRLGVPSYEQYF.

This rearrangement joins TRBV9 to TRBJ2-7; the TCRdb call, TRBD1, lacks DNA for checking. Germline V gives CDR1 SGDLS, CDR2 YYNGEE. This CDR3 spans 17 amino acids. The CDR3 is CASSVDGGPSPHYEQYF.

CDR3: CASSPRGSGENEQFF. This rearrangement joins TRBV13 to TRBJ2-1; TCRdb selects TRBD2, and the lack of DNA leaves this call unchecked. The germline gives CDR1 PRHDT, CDR2 FYEKMQ (reference sequence). The CDR3 consists of 15 residues.

The chain recombines TRBV2 with TRBJ2-7; with no DNA, the TCRdb D assignment of TRBD1 cannot be verified. There are 14 residues in the CDR3. CDR1 and CDR2 (germline): SNHLY, FYNNEI. The CDR3 reads CASSENTGSNEQYF.

CDR3 sequence: CSAFRHGQRLDKDGYTF. The rearrangement joins TRBV20-1 to TRBJ1-2; TCRdb proposes TRBD1, but this gene call is untestable without DNA. CDR3 size: 17 residues. Germline-derived CDR1 and CDR2 are DFQATT and SNEGSKA (reference sequence).

V is TRBV7-3 and J is TRBJ2-3; TCRdb's D call of TRBD1 is untestable without DNA. CDR3 length equals 14 residues. Germline V gene lookup returns CDR1 SGHTA and CDR2 FQGTGA. CDR3 region: CASSPRGHSDTQYF. The full variable domain, rest sourced from reference TRBV7-3 and TRBJ2-3, is GAGVSQTPSNKVTEKGKYVELRCDPISGHTALYWYRQSLGQGPEFLIYFQGTGAADDSGLPNDRFFAVRPEGSVSTLKIQRTERGDSAVYLCASSPRGHSDTQYFGPGTRLTVL.

V is TRBV12-3 or TRBV12-4 and J is TRBJ2-2; lacking DNA, the TRBD1 call made by TCRdb goes unchecked. The CDR3 has 16 amino acids. The CDR3 spells CASSFPGQVLGGELFF.